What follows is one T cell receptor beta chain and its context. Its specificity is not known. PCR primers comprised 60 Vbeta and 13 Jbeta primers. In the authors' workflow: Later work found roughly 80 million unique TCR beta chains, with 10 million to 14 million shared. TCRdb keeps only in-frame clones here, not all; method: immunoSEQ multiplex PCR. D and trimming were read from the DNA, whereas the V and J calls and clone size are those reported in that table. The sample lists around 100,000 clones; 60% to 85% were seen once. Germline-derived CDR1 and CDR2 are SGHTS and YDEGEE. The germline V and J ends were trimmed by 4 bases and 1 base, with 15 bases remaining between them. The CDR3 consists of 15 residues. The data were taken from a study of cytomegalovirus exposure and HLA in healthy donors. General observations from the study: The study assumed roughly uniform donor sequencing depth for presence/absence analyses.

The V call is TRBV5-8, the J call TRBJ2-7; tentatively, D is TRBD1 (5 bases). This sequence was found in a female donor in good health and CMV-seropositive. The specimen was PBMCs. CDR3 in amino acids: CASSARTRVSYEQYF. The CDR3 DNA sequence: TGTGCCAGCAGCGCCCGTACCAGGGTTTCCTACGAGCAGTACTTC.